Shown below are 8 T cell receptor beta chains from a single sample sequenced in a study of cytomegalovirus exposure and HLA in healthy donors listed by TCRdb under 2017. The library was produced with the immunoSEQ multiplex PCR assay. For the multiplex PCR, a mixture combining 60 forward primers for TCR Vbeta segments and 13 reverse primers for TCR Jbeta segments was used. TCRdb obtained this table from immuneACCESS and retained in-frame rearrangements with V and J assigned. These tables miss some clones; where compared with another copy, unresolved V genes account for less than half of the shortfall, and the remainder is unexplained. In this sample the table shows 60,000 to 75,000 clones, around 72% of which occur a single time. Of the sample, around an eighth is held by the ten largest clones. The sequenced material came from PBMCs. The receptor set was obtained from a woman in her thirties or forties in good health and CMV-seropositive.

V and J are TRBV7-8 and TRBJ2-5; the match to TRBD2 covers 8 bases. The CDR3 length is 15 residues. Germline CDR1 SGHVS, CDR2 FQNEAQ. With 3 bases clipped from V and 3 bases from J, the junction kept 6 bases outside the gene matches. The CDR3 is CASSFDGGAKETQYF. The CDR3 bases are TGTGCCAGCAGCTTCGACGGGGGGGCGAAAGAGACCCAGTACTTC. Drawing the rest from reference TRBV7-8 and TRBJ2-5, the complete variable domain is GAGVSQSPRYKVAKRGQDVALRCDPISGHVSLFWYQQALGQGPEFLTYFQNEAQLDKSGLPSDRFFAERPEGSVSTLKIQRTQQEDSAVYLCASSFDGGAKETQYFGPGTRLLVL.

The chain couples TRBV4-2 to TRBJ2-3, with D unclear. Germline V lookup: CDR1 LGHNA, CDR2 YNFKEQ. This CDR3 spans 11 amino acids. Deletions cut 6 bases from V and 3 bases from J, with 4 bases between. The chain's CDR3 is CASRQTDTQYF. The CDR3 nucleotides read TGTGCCAGCAGACAGACAGATACGCAGTATTTT.

The V and J genes are TRBV4-1 and TRBJ1-6; 9 bases fit TRBD1. Trimming at V came to 4 bases and at J to 10 bases, leaving 8 bases not matched to a gene. Per germline, CDR1 MGHRA and CDR2 YSYEKL. This CDR3 contains 15 residues. The CDR3 DNA follows: TGCGCCAGCAGCCCTAGGGACAGGGTAAGCTCACCCCTCCACTTT. Its protein product is CASSPRDRVSSPLHF.

The chain uses TRBV5-6 and TRBJ1-2; no definite D call. The V gene lost 0 bases and the J gene lost 8 bases, with 17 bases spanning the gap. The CDR3 consists of 15 residues. Germline V CDR1 and CDR2: SGHDT, YYEEEE. The CDR3 coding sequence is TGTGCCAGCAGCTTGGAACCGGGGTACATCAGAGGCTACACCTTC. This codes for CASSLEPGYIRGYTF.

The DNA of the CDR3 is TGTGCCAGCACGACTCCGCCTCGCCTCCACTTT. The encoded protein is CASTTPPRLHF. The chain links TRBV6-1 to TRBJ1-6; D is uncertain. V lost 7 bases and J lost 15, with 13 bases in between. This CDR3 has 11 amino acids. Per germline, CDR1 MNHNS and CDR2 SASEGT.

This clone was counted between two and nine times. DNA for the CDR3: TGTGCCAGCACTGGATTCTGGGACATCGAATATGGCTACACCTTC. Amino acid sequence: CASTGFWDIEYGYTF. The chain links TRBV7-9 to TRBJ1-2; TRBD1 is a possible D gene (6 bases). The V end was cut by 7 bases, the J end by 5 bases, with 20 bases between. CDR3 size: 15 residues. The germline CDR1 and CDR2 sequences are SEHNR and FQNEAQ (reference sequence).

V and J are TRBV7-9 and TRBJ2-5; maybe TRBD2 (6 bases). Germline lookup yields CDR1 SEHNR and CDR2 FQNEAQ (reference sequence). V lost 4 bases, J lost 2 bases, and 14 bases lay in between. CDR3 length equals 15 residues. The CDR3 DNA is TGTGCCAGCAGCTCACCGGGACTGCGACAAGAGACCCAGTACTTC. As protein: CASSSPGLRQETQYF.

V gene TRBV7-3 combines with J gene TRBJ1-5; a weak D match, TRBD1 (6 bases). The CDR3 consists of 16 residues. Germline values: CDR1 SGHTA, CDR2 FQGTGA. V lost 4 bases and J lost 8, with 21 bases in between. CDR3 region: CASSSEGGGGWEPQHF. Written as DNA, the CDR3 is TGTGCCAGCAGCTCGGAGGGTGGGGGGGGCTGGGAGCCCCAGCATTTT.